The 21 T cell receptor beta chains in this list originate from one sample, sequenced in a study of T cell repertoires in cytomegalovirus infection. From the reads, TCRdb called clonotypes with MiXCR, one entry per CDR3 protein. The data contain around 450,000 distinct CDR3 sequences, 10% to 12% of them singletons. The sample consisted of PBMCs. These receptors were collected from a human donor in good health (CMV status not recorded). Some clones in this sample may be carry-over from other donors' samples.

This clonotype was seen repeatedly, ten times or more. The chain couples TRBV27 to TRBJ1-6; no definite D call. The CDR3 covers 15 residues. The germline CDR1 and CDR2 sequences are MNHEY and SMNVEV (reference sequence). V was trimmed by 2 bases and J by 7 bases, leaving 12 bases between them. The CDR3 sequence is CASSLLSGENSPLHF. The DNA of the CDR3 is TGTGCCAGCAGTTTACTATCCGGGGAAAATTCACCCCTCCACTTT.

This clonotype was seen many times. The chain combines TRBV7-9 with TRBJ1-1; no clear D gene. The germline gives CDR1 SEHNR, CDR2 FQNEAQ (reference sequence). This CDR3 spans 18 amino acids. Deletions cut 4 bases from V and 0 bases from J, with 21 bases between. The CDR3 loop is CASSSPLSEAGLNTEAFF. Written as DNA, the CDR3 is TGTGCCAGCAGCTCCCCTTTGAGTGAGGCTGGGTTGAACACTGAAGCTTTCTTT.

This clonotype has ten or more counts. The chain employs TRBV6-6 and TRBJ2-1, with TRBD2 matching 13 bases. Germline CDR1 is MNHNY and CDR2 is SVGAGI (reference sequence). J lost 5 bases, V lost 2 bases, and 3 bases had no gene match. The CDR3 spans 16 residues. Written as DNA, the CDR3 is TGTGCCAGCAGTTACACTAGCGGGGGGGCCAACAATGAGCAGTTCTTC. Residues: CASSYTSGGANNEQFF.

Many counts were recorded for this clonotype. The chain joins TRBV29-1 to TRBJ2-7; perhaps TRBD1 as D (6 bases). Trimming left V 0 bases short and J 2 bases short, with 17 bases between. The CDR3 contains 16 residues. Per the germline V gene, CDR1 is SQVTM and CDR2 is ANQGSEA. The CDR3 is CSVEDRGRGWAYEQYF. DNA of the CDR3: TGCAGCGTTGAAGATAGGGGCAGGGGATGGGCCTACGAGCAGTACTTC.

This clonotype came up many times. The chain joins TRBV6-2 or TRBV6-3 to TRBJ1-3; D possibly corresponds to TRBD1 (5 bases). The CDR3 runs to 15 residues. Germline lookup yields CDR1 MNHEY and CDR2 SVGEGT. Trimming took 8 bases from V and 2 from J, leaving 16 bases between them. The DNA for the CDR3 is TGTGCCAGCGGACGAATGTGGGGGGCTGGAAACACCATATATTTT. Translating it yields CASGRMWGAGNTIYF.

There are many counts of this clonotype. J is TRBJ2-1 and V is TRBV11-1; D possibly corresponds to TRBD2 (6 bases). Per germline, CDR1 SGHAT and CDR2 FQDESV (reference sequence). CDR3 length equals 16 residues. Trimming cost V 6 bases and J 2 bases, with 17 bases left between them. DNA for the CDR3: TGTGCCAGCAGTGTATGGACTATAGGTGCCTACAATGAGCAGTTCTTC. Translation: CASSVWTIGAYNEQFF.

This clonotype was observed a few times. V is TRBV4-2 and J is TRBJ1-2; D remains ambiguous. The V gene lost 0 bases and the J gene lost 3 bases, with 11 bases spanning the gap. CDR3 length: 15 amino acids. From germline, CDR1 is LGHNA and CDR2 YNFKEQ. For the CDR3, the DNA is TGTGCCAGCAGCCAAGACCGAAGGGCTTACTATGGCTACACCTTC. Its translation: CASSQDRRAYYGYTF.

This chain uses TRBV18 with TRBJ2-1; 8 bases agree with TRBD1. The CDR3 is 15 amino acids. The germline gives CDR1 KGHSH, CDR2 LQKENI. The junction had 11 bases not matched to a gene; V was cut back by 3 bases and J by 10 bases. The DNA for the CDR3 is TGTGCCAGCTCACCTAATATCCCAGGGGGCGTGGAGCAGTTCTTC. It specifies CASSPNIPGGVEQFF.

A word on this clonotype: Since a much larger clone is just one base distant, this may be a read error. Here the CDR3 omits its conserved ending phenylalanine or tryptophan, so a read error is the likely source. CDR3 in DNA: TGCAGCGTGGCACAGGGTTACGAGCAGTACTTA. Protein: CSVAQGYEQYL. The chain carries TRBV29-1 and TRBJ2-7; D is perhaps TRBD1 (6 bases). The germline V and J ends were trimmed by 6 bases and 4 bases, with 10 bases remaining between them. Germline V CDR1 and CDR2: SQVTM, ANQGSEA. There are 11 residues in the CDR3.

This clonotype was seen at least ten times. The V gene is TRBV2, the J gene TRBJ1-1, with 7 positions matching TRBD1. The CDR3 runs 14 residues. With 5 bases clipped from V and 4 bases from J, the junction kept 7 bases outside the gene matches. CDR1 and CDR2 from the germline V gene are SNHLY and FYNNEI. CDR3 bases: TGTGCCAGCAGTCTCTTCCAGGGGGGCACTGAAGCTTTCTTT. As protein: CASSLFQGGTEAFF.

This clonotype was recorded many times. The V gene is TRBV6-1, the J gene TRBJ2-1, with 12 bases lining up with TRBD2. Trimming at V came to 10 bases and at J to 8 bases, leaving 12 bases not matched to a gene. This CDR3 region has 15 residues. CDR1 MNHNS and CDR2 SASEGT come from the germline V gene. CDR3: CATSSLAGGLDEQFF. DNA for the CDR3: TGTGCCACCTCGAGCCTAGCGGGAGGGCTCGATGAGCAGTTCTTC.

This clonotype came up many times. The chain recombines TRBV7-9 with TRBJ1-2; 7 bases match TRBD1. The CDR3 loop spans 15 amino acids. Germline CDR1 is SEHNR and CDR2 is FQNEAQ (reference sequence). Trimming cost V 2 bases and J 4 bases; bases outside gene matches: 7. CDR3 DNA: TGTGCCAGCAGCTTACCAGAGGGACAGACCTATGGCTACACCTTC. Its protein is CASSLPEGQTYGYTF.

The table lists this clonotype with a few counts. The J gene is TRBJ2-5, the V gene TRBV7-9; D unresolved. The CDR3 consists of 12 residues. The germline V and J ends were trimmed by 2 bases and 4 bases, with 5 bases remaining between them. Germline V CDR1 and CDR2: SEHNR, FQNEAQ (reference sequence). The CDR3 nucleotides are TGTGCCAGCAGCTTAAGGACAGAGACCCAGTACTTC. This translates into CASSLRTETQYF.

V is TRBV14 and J is TRBJ1-4; D remains ambiguous. Germline values: CDR1 SGHDN, CDR2 FVKESK. Trimming removed 6 bases from V and 13 bases from J, with 15 bases in between. This CDR3 is built from 12 residues. CDR3 sequence: CASSPTRWRLFF. The CDR3 bases are TGTGCCAGCAGTCCTACCCGATGGCGACTGTTTTTT.

This clonotype came up a few times. CDR3 protein: CASSNILDTQYF. In DNA form, the CDR3 reads TGTGCCAGTAGTAACATCTTGGATACGCAGTATTTT. This chain joins TRBV19 and TRBJ2-3; D is unclear. CDR1 is LNHDA and CDR2 is SQIVND in the germline V gene (reference sequence). This CDR3 region has 12 residues. Between the trimmed V and J ends, which lost 4 bases and 6 bases, there was a span of 8 bases.

This clonotype appeared a few times. The chain has TRBV5-1 and TRBJ2-2; 13 bases map to TRBD2. The CDR3 consists of 17 residues. V lost 4 bases, J lost 5 bases, and 8 bases stayed unmatched. Germline V gives CDR1 SGHRS, CDR2 YFSETQ. The CDR3 bases are TGCGCCAGCAGCGCAACTAGCGGGAGGGCCGGTACCGGGGAGCTGTTTTTT. Translating it yields CASSATSGRAGTGELFF. Full variable domain (missing parts from reference TRBV5-1 and TRBJ2-2): KAGVTQTPRYLIKTRGQQVTLSCSPISGHRSVSWYQQTPGQGLQFLFEYFSETQRNKGNFPGRFSGRQFSNSRSEMNVSTLELGDSALYLCASSATSGRAGTGELFFGEGSRLTVL.

This clonotype was found many times. The V gene is TRBV11-2, the J gene TRBJ2-1; weak D call: TRBD1 (6 bases). V was shortened by 1 base and J by 6 bases, with 16 bases between the two germline ends. In germline, CDR1 is SGHAT, CDR2 FQNNGV. The CDR3 runs 16 residues. The CDR3, as DNA: TGTGCCAGCAGCTTAGTGGTTTCGGGACACTTCAATGAGCAGTTCTTC. This translates into CASSLVVSGHFNEQFF.

The chain recombines TRBV2 with TRBJ2-3, with 11 bases identical to TRBD1. The germline gives CDR1 SNHLY, CDR2 FYNNEI. V trimming: 5 bases; J trimming: 0 bases; junction bases outside the gene matches: 4. This CDR3 spans 16 amino acids. The chain's CDR3 is CASSTGQGASTDTQYF. The CDR3 DNA sequence: TGTGCCAGCAGTACCGGACAGGGGGCGAGCACAGATACGCAGTATTTT.

This clonotype was seen ten or more times. The chain uses TRBV24-1 and TRBJ2-1, with D possibly being TRBD1 or TRBD2 (5 bases each). The germline CDR1 and CDR2 sequences are KGHDR and SFDVKD. CDR3 length: 21 residues. The V end lost 0 bases, the J end lost 5 bases, and 28 bases lay between the germline ends. The CDR3 DNA reads as TGTGCCACCAGTGATTTGGGAGGAAGCCTACTAGGAAGGGGTCAGGACAATGAGCAGTTCTTC. Its translation is CATSDLGGSLLGRGQDNEQFF.

Regarding this clonotype: A single base separates this from a much larger clone, so it may be a read error. V usage is TRBV5-6 and J usage is TRBJ1-4, with D possibly being TRBD1 (5 bases). This CDR3 has 15 amino acids. Germline assignment: CDR1 SGHDT and CDR2 YYEEEE. The CDR3 loop reads CASSRDGATDEKLFF. Here the CDR3 DNA reads TGTGCCAGCAGCCGGGACGGCGCAACTGATGAAAAACTGTTTTTT.

This chain connects TRBV29-1 to TRBJ1-2; D not certain. The CDR3 extends over 8 amino acids. V was cut by 7 bases and J by 6 bases, with 3 bases left in between. The germline V gene encodes CDR1 SQVTM and CDR2 ANQGSEA. DNA of the CDR3: TGCAGCGGTGATGGCTACACCTTC. Its protein product is CSGDGYTF.